Listed below are T cell receptor beta chains from one sample, sequenced in a study of patients and donors after allogeneic stem cell transplantation. A single record per CDR3 protein comes from TCRdb applying MiXCR to the RT-PCR reads. The sample carries about 960,000 distinct CDR3 sequences, more than 15% recorded once. Sequenced sample: blood, either unsorted or a sorted T cell fraction (not recorded which). The receptor set was obtained from a human donor who was either an allogeneic HSCT recipient or a stem cell or donor lymphocyte infusion donor (not recorded which). It is not recorded whose cells these are; they may come from a transplant donor. Each CDR3 is given with its conserved first and last residue. A D gene is named only where the DNA matches it firmly. Clone size is stated in some rows and not others, as once, few, many or a class when expanded.

j_call v_call clone_size d_call cdr3_nt cdr3_aa
TRBJ1-2 TRBV12-3/TRBV12-4 many . TGTGCCAGCAGTAACACTCTTTATGGCTACACCTTC CASSNTLYGYTF
TRBJ2-7 TRBV5-6 . TRBD2 TGTGCCAGCAGCTTGGAACTAGCGGGGGGAATTGGCGAGCAGTACTTC CASSLELAGGIGEQYF
TRBJ1-2 TRBV7-9 many . TGTGCCAGCAGCTTAAGGTCCTATGGCTACACCTTC CASSLRSYGYTF
TRBJ2-3 TRBV24-1 few . TGTGCCACCAGTGACGTGGGGGCGGGAGAGCATACGCAGTATTTT CATSDVGAGEHTQYF
TRBJ2-3 TRBV24-1 few . TGTGCCACCAGTGATTTGGTCCGCACTACGCAGTATTTT CATSDLVRTTQYF
TRBJ2-5 TRBV7-9 . . TGTGCCAGCAGCGACCAAAATCAAGAGACCCAGTACTTC CASSDQNQETQYF
TRBJ1-2 TRBV7-9 few TRBD1 TGTGCCAGCAGCACGGGACAGACCTATGGCTACACCTTC CASSTGQTYGYTF
TRBJ2-7 TRBV5-1 . TRBD2 TGCGCCAGCACTAGCGGGGGTCGCGAGCAGTACTTC CASTSGGREQYF
TRBJ2-7 TRBV4-2 . TRBD1 TGTGCCAGCAGCCAAGTGAGGACAGGGAATTACGAGCAGTACTTC CASSQVRTGNYEQYF
TRBJ2-7 TRBV28 . . TGTGCCAGCAGTTTTGGGGACAAGGACTACTTC CASSFGDKDYF
TRBJ2-7 TRBV12-3/TRBV12-4 many . TGTGCCAGCAGTTTAGGCCCCAATTACGAGCAGTACTTC CASSLGPNYEQYF
TRBJ2-3 TRBV12-3/TRBV12-4 few . TGTGCCAGCACCCTCGGGTACACAGATACGCAGTATTTT CASTLGYTDTQYF
TRBJ2-2 TRBV5-1 few TRBD2 TGCGCCAGCAGCCCACGGGCTAGCGGGGGGCGAGCCGGGGAGCTGTTTTTT CASSPRASGGRAGELFF
TRBJ2-1 TRBV11-2 few . TGTGCCAGCAGCTGGATGGCGTATGAGCAGTTCTTC CASSWMAYEQFF
TRBJ2-7 TRBV12-3/TRBV12-4 many TRBD1 TGTGCCAGCAGACCGGACAGGGTCGGGGAGCAGTACTTC CASRPDRVGEQYF
TRBJ2-3 TRBV7-2 . TRBD2 TGTGCCAGCAGCTCGATAGCGGGGGCCATCACAGATACGCAGTATTTT CASSSIAGAITDTQYF
TRBJ1-1 TRBV29-1 . . TGCAGCGTTGTTCGTTTTGGGGTGAACACTGAAGCTTTCTTT CSVVRFGVNTEAFF
TRBJ1-1 TRBV18 . TRBD1 TGTGCCAGCTCACCTCTGGGGACAGGGGGCGGGAACACTGAAGCTTTCTTT CASSPLGTGGGNTEAFF
TRBJ1-2 TRBV6-1 few TRBD1 TGTGCCAGCTCCCACAGGGGCCTTCGAGGCTACACCTTC CASSHRGLRGYTF
TRBJ1-1 TRBV5-8 few . TGTGCCAGCAGCGGCGACAGCCAGACTGAAGCTTTCTTT CASSGDSQTEAFF
TRBJ1-2 TRBV20-1 few . TGCAGTGCTCACCGGGACGGCCCCTATGGCTACACCTTC CSAHRDGPYGYTF
TRBJ1-5 TRBV5-1 . TRBD1 TGCGCCAGCAGCTTGGGACAGGGGCACCAGCCCCAGCATTTT CASSLGQGHQPQHF
TRBJ2-1 TRBV29-1 . . TGCAGCGTCTTCCGGGGGCTTAATGAGCAGTTCTTC CSVFRGLNEQFF
TRBJ2-2 TRBV29-1 few . TGCAGCGTCTTATACCCGGGGGGGGAGCTGTTTTTT CSVLYPGGELFF
TRBJ2-5 TRBV2 . TRBD2 TGTGCCAGCAGTGGTAGCGGGAGGGCCAAAGAGACCCAGTACTTC CASSGSGRAKETQYF
TRBJ2-7 TRBV29-1 many . TGCAGCGTTGAATCGGGGGAGCAGTACTTC CSVESGEQYF
TRBJ1-3 TRBV12-3/TRBV12-4 few . TGTGCCAGCAGTTTTCACCCTGGGGGAAACACCATATATTTT CASSFHPGGNTIYF
TRBJ1-1 TRBV6-1 few TRBD1 TGTGCCACCCGGAACCGGGACAGGTGGTTTCACACTGAAGCTTTCTTT CATRNRDRWFHTEAFF
TRBJ1-6 TRBV20-1 few TRBD1 TGCAGTGCTCGCACCGGGACAGGCTATTCACCCCTCCACTTT CSARTGTGYSPLHF
TRBJ2-5 TRBV20-1 . TRBD2 TGCAGTGCTAGAGGGGGACTAGCAAAAGATTGGTACCAAGAGACCCAGTACTTC CSARGGLAKDWYQETQYF
TRBJ2-7 TRBV10-3 . TRBD1 TGTGCCATCAGTGACCTTCATCGGACAGGGAACGAGCAGTACTTC CAISDLHRTGNEQYF
TRBJ1-4 TRBV20-1 many . TGCAGTGCTAGTGGGGCAAGTCGTGAAAAACTGTTTTTT CSASGASREKLFF
TRBJ2-7 TRBV9 few TRBD1 TGTGCCAGCAGCGTAGAGGACAGGGGGCCCTACGAGCAGTACTTC CASSVEDRGPYEQYF
TRBJ2-3 TRBV12-5 . TRBD2 TGTGCTAGTGGAATATCCGGGGGGGATACGCAGTATTTT CASGISGGDTQYF
TRBJ1-4 TRBV20-1 . . TGCAGTGCTAGAGATGCGGATTACGCAACTAATGAAAAACTGTTTTTT CSARDADYATNEKLFF
TRBJ2-5 TRBV27 . TRBD2 TGTGCCAGCAGTTCCGCCCTAGCGGGAGCACGGGAGACCCAGTACTTC CASSSALAGARETQYF
TRBJ2-6 TRBV29-1 few . TGCAGCGTCAGGGGGGCTGGGGCCAACGTCCTGACTTTC CSVRGAGANVLTF
TRBJ1-6 TRBV7-2 . TRBD1 TGTGCCAGCAGCGGACGGACAGGGGCCTATAATTCACCCCTCCACTTT CASSGRTGAYNSPLHF
TRBJ2-1 TRBV15 few . TGTGCCAACCCCCGTATGTGTGAGCAGTTCTTC CANPRMCEQFF
TRBJ2-1 TRBV5-6 . . TGTGCCAGCAGTACGCAAAATGAGCAGTTCTTC CASSTQNEQFF
TRBJ2-3 TRBV7-2 . TRBD2 TGTGCCAGCAGCACAATACCGGGACTAGTGACAGATACGCAGTATTTT CASSTIPGLVTDTQYF
TRBJ2-3 TRBV7-3 few TRBD2 TGTGCCAGCAGCGTAGGACTAGTTCGCACAGATACGCAGTATTTT CASSVGLVRTDTQYF
TRBJ2-1 TRBV4-1 . . TGCGCCAGCAGCCAAGGGGATAGCGGCGGGGATGAGCAGTTCTTC CASSQGDSGGDEQFF
TRBJ2-7 TRBV6-1 few TRBD1 TGTGCCAGCAGTAACCGGGGACAGGCCAACTACGAGCAGTACTTC CASSNRGQANYEQYF
TRBJ2-7 TRBV7-6 few TRBD2 TGTGCCAGCAGCTTTACCCTAGCGGGAGGGGGCTACGAGCAGTACTTC CASSFTLAGGGYEQYF
TRBJ2-7 TRBV7-3 . . TGTGCCAGCAGCTTAGGCCGGGGGCTAATTTACGAGCAGTACTTC CASSLGRGLIYEQYF
TRBJ1-2 TRBV6-2/TRBV6-3 . . TGTGCCAGCAGAGTGTCCGTTAACTATGGCTACACCTTC CASRVSVNYGYTF
TRBJ2-1 TRBV3-1 few TRBD2 TGTGCCAGCAGCCTTGAAGGCGGGGGGCTCGGGGAGCAGTTCTTC CASSLEGGGLGEQFF
TRBJ2-7 TRBV6-1 few TRBD1 TGTGCCAGCCGCAAGTCGGGACAGGGCTACGAGCAGTACTTC CASRKSGQGYEQYF
TRBJ2-3 TRBV4-3 few TRBD2 TGCGCCAGCAGCCGGTCGCGGGGGGGCTATGGAGATACGCAGTATTTT CASSRSRGGYGDTQYF
TRBJ2-5 TRBV4-3 . . TGCGCCAGCAGACGATTAGGGGACGAGACCCAGTACTTC CASRRLGDETQYF
TRBJ1-5 TRBV12-3/TRBV12-4 . . TGTGCCAGCAGTTTTGGGGACACCCGAAAGAGCAATCAGCCCCAGCATTTT CASSFGDTRKSNQPQHF
TRBJ2-7 TRBV5-1 many . TGCGCCAGCAGCTTGGACCAGACAGTCATTACCTACGAGCAGTACTTC CASSLDQTVITYEQYF
TRBJ2-2 TRBV4-2 . TRBD2 TGTGCCAGCAGCCCCCGGCTAAGCGGGGGAGGGTTACGCGGGGAGCTGTTTTTT CASSPRLSGGGLRGELFF
TRBJ2-5 TRBV19 few . TGTGCCAGTACCTTGATAGGAGGGCCGGAAGAGACCCAGTACTTC CASTLIGGPEETQYF
TRBJ1-1 TRBV7-2 many . TGTGCCAGCAGCTCGGACAGGAACACTGAAGCTTTCTTT CASSSDRNTEAFF
TRBJ1-2 TRBV24-1 few . TGTGCCACCAGTGACAGGGCTGGCTACACCTTC CATSDRAGYTF
TRBJ2-7 TRBV29-1 many . TGCAGCGTTGCGGCCGACTCCTACGAGCAGTACTTC CSVAADSYEQYF
TRBJ2-1 TRBV20-1 few . TGCAGTGTAAGGCCGGCGCGATACAATGAGCAGTTCTTC CSVRPARYNEQFF